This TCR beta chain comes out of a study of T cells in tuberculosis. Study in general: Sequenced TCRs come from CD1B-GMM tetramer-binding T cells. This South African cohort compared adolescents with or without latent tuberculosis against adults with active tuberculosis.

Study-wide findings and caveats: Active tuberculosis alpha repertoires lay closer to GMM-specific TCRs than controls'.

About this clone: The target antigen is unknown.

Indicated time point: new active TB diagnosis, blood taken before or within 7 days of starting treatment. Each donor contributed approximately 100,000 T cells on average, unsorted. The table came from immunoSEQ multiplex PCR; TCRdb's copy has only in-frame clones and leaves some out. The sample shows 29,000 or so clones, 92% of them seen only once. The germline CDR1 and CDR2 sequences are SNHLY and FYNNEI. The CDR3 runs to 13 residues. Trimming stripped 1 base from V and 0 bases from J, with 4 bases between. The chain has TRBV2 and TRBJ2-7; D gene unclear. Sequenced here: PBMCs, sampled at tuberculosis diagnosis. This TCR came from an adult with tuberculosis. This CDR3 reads CASSEGASYEQYF. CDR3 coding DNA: TGTGCCAGCAGTGAAGGGGCCTCCTACGAGCAGTACTTC. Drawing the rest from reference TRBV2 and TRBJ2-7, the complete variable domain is EPEVTQTPSHQVTQMGQEVILRCVPISNHLYFYWYRQILGQKVEFLVSFYNNEISEKSEIFDDQFSVERPDGSNFTLKIRSTKLEDSAMYFCASSEGASYEQYFGPGTRLTVT.